One sample yielded the 5 T cell receptor beta chains listed below, sequenced in a study of blood T cell repertoires in COVID-19. Clones were sequenced by immunoSEQ multiplex PCR, and TCRdb holds only the in-frame ones, with some missing. This sample yields approximately 220,000 clones, of which around 86% are seen a single time; nearly 4.5% belongs to the top ten. Sequenced input: peripheral blood. The receptors shown here come from a man aged 45 to 65 with acute or convalescent COVID-19.

The V gene is TRBV15, the J gene TRBJ1-2; D remains ambiguous. Trimming cost V 1 base and J 4 bases, with 16 bases left between them. CDR1 and CDR2 (germline): LNHNV, YYDKDF (reference sequence). The CDR3 has 16 amino acids. This CDR3 reads CATSRAGREVTYGYTF. In DNA form, the CDR3 reads TGTGCCACCAGCAGAGCCGGGAGGGAAGTGACCTATGGCTACACCTTC.

The rearrangement uses TRBV5-4 and TRBJ2-1; 10 bases fit TRBD2. V gave up 4 bases and J gave up 6 bases; unmatched junction bases: 7. This CDR3 contains 15 residues. The germline V gene encodes CDR1 SGHNT and CDR2 YYREEE (reference sequence). CDR3 region: CASSPQRGGLNEQFF. The CDR3 DNA is TGTGCCAGCAGCCCCCAGCGGGGGGGCCTCAATGAGCAGTTCTTC.

The chain has TRBV7-7 and TRBJ2-2, with D unclear. The germline gives CDR1 SSHAT, CDR2 FNYEAQ (reference sequence). The CDR3 has 15 residues. V was cut by 5 bases and J by 0 bases, with 10 bases left in between. The CDR3 DNA reads as TGTGCCAGCAGCCTTACAGATTCGAACACCGGGGAGCTGTTTTTT. Translated, it gives CASSLTDSNTGELFF.

This chain links TRBV11-2 with TRBJ1-2; 7 positions agree with TRBD1. Germline-derived CDR1 and CDR2 are SGHAT and FQNNGV. CDR3 length: 15 amino acids. The J segment lost 0 bases and the V segment lost 3 bases, leaving 4 bases of the junction unmatched. The CDR3 here is CASSLGDSPNYGYTF. The CDR3 bases are TGTGCCAGCAGCTTGGGGGACAGCCCTAACTATGGCTACACCTTC.

This chain uses TRBV10-1 with TRBJ2-1; tentative D call: TRBD2 (7 bases). CDR1 is WNHNN and CDR2 is SYGVQD in the germline V gene (reference sequence). V gave up 3 bases and J gave up 6 bases, with 15 bases separating them. The CDR3 spans 15 residues. CDR3 in amino acids: CASSEQQGGRNEQFF. For the CDR3, the DNA is TGCGCCAGCAGTGAACAACAGGGAGGGCGCAATGAGCAGTTCTTC.